The 11 T cell receptor beta chains below come from one sample, sequenced in a study of shared clonotypes between healthy human individuals. Assay: immunoSEQ multiplex PCR; the TCRdb copy retains only in-frame clones and omits some. The sample includes over a million clones, around 97% of them seen just once. The sample consisted of naive CD4+ T cells sorted from blood. Specified subset: CD45RA+ positively selected. Receptors originate from a man younger than 40 in good health.

V and J are TRBV4-3 and TRBJ2-2, with D possibly TRBD2 on 5 matching bases. This CDR3 comprises 15 residues. Germline V gene sequence: CDR1 LGHNA, CDR2 YSLEER. V dropped 3 bases and J dropped 5 bases, with 13 bases sitting between them. The CDR3 loop reads CASSQSGMGTGELFF. CDR3 nucleotide sequence: TGCGCCAGCAGCCAGTCCGGGATGGGAACCGGGGAGCTGTTTTTT.

V is TRBV4-3 and J is TRBJ2-1; D possibly corresponds to TRBD2 (5 bases). CDR3 length equals 15 residues. Germline loops: CDR1 LGHNA, CDR2 YSLEER. V lost 0 bases to trimming and J lost 4 bases, with 10 bases between them. CDR3 in amino acids: CASSQERTGYNEQFF. For the CDR3, the DNA is TGCGCCAGCAGCCAAGAGAGGACGGGGTACAATGAGCAGTTCTTC.

The V gene is TRBV2, the J gene TRBJ2-4, with 14 bases matching TRBD2. V lost 6 bases, J lost 2 bases, and 6 bases stayed unmatched. This CDR3 has 17 residues. Looked up from germline, CDR1 is SNHLY and CDR2 is FYNNEI. CDR3 region: CASSRLAGGLTKNIQYF. CDR3 in DNA: TGTGCCAGCAGCCGACTAGCGGGAGGGCTTACCAAAAACATTCAGTACTTC.

Written as DNA, the CDR3 is TGTGCCAGCAGTTTAGGGCTACGTCCCCAGCATTTT. It encodes CASSLGLRPQHF. V usage is TRBV28 and J usage is TRBJ1-5; D is ambiguous. The CDR3 is 12 residues long. Trimming removed 2 bases from V and 10 bases from J, with 9 bases in between. CDR1 is MDHEN and CDR2 is SYDVKM in the germline V gene.

In regard to this clone: Other DNA sequences in this sample translate to the same CDR3. This chain joins TRBV30 and TRBJ2-7; possible D gene TRBD1, 6 bases. The CDR3 is made up of 14 amino acids. Trimming took off 0 bases at V and 3 bases at J, with 12 bases between the two ends. Looked up from germline, CDR1 is GTSNPN and CDR2 is SVGIG (reference sequence). CDR3 loop: CAWSVKAGDYEQYF. As DNA, the CDR3 is TGTGCCTGGAGTGTAAAAGCAGGGGACTACGAGCAGTACTTC.

The gene calls are TRBV11-3 and TRBJ1-4, with D uncertain. V lost 2 bases, J lost 3 bases, and 4 bases lay in between. CDR3 length equals 13 residues. Germline V gene sequence: CDR1 SGHNT, CDR2 YENEEA. The CDR3 sequence is CASSLRANEKLFF. CDR3 DNA: TGTGCCAGCAGCTTACGGGCTAATGAAAAACTGTTTTTT.

The chain recombines TRBV7-2 with TRBJ2-7; D unresolved. The CDR3 totals 13 residues. Per the germline V gene, CDR1 is SGHTA and CDR2 is FQGNSA. Trimming took off 1 base at V and 3 bases at J, with 7 bases between the two ends. The CDR3 coding sequence is TGTGCCAGCAGCTTAGACAGACGCTACGAGCAGTACTTC. It specifies CASSLDRRYEQYF.

The CDR3 loop reads CASRLAGVNEQFF. In DNA form, the CDR3 reads TGCGCCAGCAGACTAGCGGGAGTCAATGAGCAGTTCTTC. The chain uses TRBV10-1 and TRBJ2-1; TRBD2 matches at 11 bases. The CDR3 covers 13 residues. Per germline, CDR1 WNHNN and CDR2 SYGVQD (reference sequence). V lost 6 bases to trimming and J lost 6 bases; unmatched junction nucleotides: 1.

The chain recombines TRBV29-1 with TRBJ1-3; no clear D gene. The germline V and J ends were trimmed by 7 bases and 3 bases, with 13 bases remaining between them. The CDR3 covers 13 residues. CDR1 and CDR2 (germline): SQVTM, ANQGSEA. CDR3 region: CSGAGGNGNTIYF. The CDR3, as DNA: TGCAGCGGGGCGGGCGGAAATGGAAACACCATATATTTT.

The genes are TRBV7-3 and TRBJ2-2; TRBD1 or TRBD2 may be the D gene (5 bases each). Germline V gene sequence: CDR1 SGHTA, CDR2 FQGTGA. The CDR3 is made up of 15 amino acids. V was cut by 2 bases and J by 4 bases, with 11 bases left in between. This CDR3 is CASSLSRDATGELFF. CDR3 bases: TGTGCCAGCAGCTTATCTAGGGACGCCACCGGGGAGCTGTTTTTT.

The chain combines TRBV23-1 with TRBJ1-4; 7 bases line up with TRBD1. TRBV23-1 counts as an open reading frame of uncertain function. V lost 1 base to trimming and J lost 4 bases; unmatched junction nucleotides: 6. The CDR3 is 16 residues long. The DNA for the CDR3 is TGCGCCAGCAGTCAATGGGGGACAGTTCATAATGAAAAACTGTTTTTT. Translation gives CASSQWGTVHNEKLFF.